Described below is a single TCR beta chain sequence and its context. The record originates from a study of T-cell memory formation after mild COVID-19. Barcoded TCR alpha and TCR beta cDNA libraries with UMIs came from 5'RACE using constant-segment primers. TCRdb analysed the 5' RACE reads with MiXCR anew, one entry per CDR3 protein. The profile shows about 140,000 distinct CDR3 sequences, around 15% of them singletons. V lost 0 bases, J lost 2 bases, and 5 bases stayed unmatched. Germline values: CDR1 LGHNA, CDR2 YSLEER. The CDR3 has 17 amino acids. The sample taken for sequencing was PBMCs or a T cell subset sorted from them (not recorded which). The rearrangement links TRBV4-3 to TRBJ2-2, with 8 bases fitting TRBD1. This TCR derives from an adult woman who had mild COVID-19 (a few samples of this study predate the infection). Cell type and time point are not known. Here the CDR3 reads CASSQDWTGTNTGELFF. CDR3 DNA: TGCGCCAGCAGCCAAGATTGGACAGGGACTAACACCGGGGAGCTGTTTTTT.